This paragraph covers one T cell receptor beta chain sequence. The data are from a study of blood T cell repertoires in COVID-19. Across the study: Samples taken during acute and convalescent COVID-19 were collected in the United States, Italy and Spain.

Source study methods: Amplification with reference gene primers provided the estimates of nucleated cell counts. Here immunoSEQ multiplex PCR was the method, and the copy in TCRdb shows in-frame clones only, minus some. That table is the source of V, J and clone size, and D and trimming were worked out from the DNA. The repertoire includes fewer than 150,000 clones, under 90% of them detected once, and approximately 6.5% sits in the top ten. The length of the CDR3 is 15 residues. Germline V gene data show CDR1 as LNHNV and CDR2 as YYDKDF (reference sequence). The V end was cut by 3 bases, the J end by 8 bases, with 17 bases between.

Sequencing was done on a sample of peripheral blood. The genes are TRBV15 and TRBJ2-1; D may be TRBD1 (5 bases). This receptor was identified in a human donor in a cohort sampled during active COVID-19. CDR3 sequence (DNA): TGTGCCACCAGCAGGGGCAGGATTATAGGGGATGAGCAGTTCTTC. It is translated as CATSRGRIIGDEQFF.